The following is a TCR beta chain sequence with its context. Its specificity is not known. Through a sample-barcoded 5' primer and a J-beta primer mix, a second PCR was run for roughly 7 to 12 cycles. A tag from a template-switch adaptor with 12 random nucleotides marked each cDNA molecule. A single record per CDR3 protein comes from TCRdb applying MiXCR to the 5' RACE reads. The top ten clones hold about 22% of a sample with more than 650,000 distinct CDR3 sequences, around a fifth of them seen once. This record comes from a study of blood T cells in healthy people across ages. Background on the study: Per every two T cells, about one barcoded beta molecule was captured by template switching.

The study, taken as a whole, reports: The study found more naive CD4+ cells and higher diversity in long-lived than aged donors. TCR beta diversity, measured per million T cells, fell in a roughly linear way with age.

The sample consisted of blood. This clonotype was obtained from a man in his sixties or seventies in good health.

The CDR3 nucleotides are TGCAGTGCTCAGATCTATAGTGAGCAGTTCTTC. As protein: CSAQIYSEQFF. The chain employs TRBV20-1 and TRBJ2-1; D is uncertain. CDR3 length: 11 amino acids. Trimming stripped 5 bases from V and 9 bases from J, with 11 bases between. In germline, CDR1 is DFQATT, CDR2 SNEGSKA (reference sequence).